These 2 T cell receptor beta chains originate from one sample sequenced in a study of T cell responses to AZD1222 COVID-19 vaccine. The protocol was immunoSEQ multiplex PCR, while the TCRdb copy is restricted to in-frame clones and leaves out a portion. The data show approximately 92,000 clones, roughly 85% seen once. The sequencing used peripheral blood, collected on day 0 of AZD1222 vaccination. Source of these receptors: an adult in good health.

The chain couples TRBV7-2 to TRBJ2-3; 9 bases are a match to TRBD2. The CDR3 sequence is 15 residues long. V dropped 5 bases and J dropped 3; count of bases not matched to a gene: 6. Germline V gene data show CDR1 as SGHTA and CDR2 as FQGNSA. This CDR3 is CASSPRTSATDTQYF. The CDR3 DNA reads TGTGCCAGCAGCCCCCGGACTAGCGCGACAGATACGCAGTATTTT. Together with reference TRBV7-2 and TRBJ2-3, the CDR3 gives the full variable domain: GAGVSQSPSNKVTEKGKDVELRCDPISGHTALYWYRQSLGQGLEFLIYFQGNSAPDKSGLPSDRFSAERTGGSVSTLTIQRTQQEDSAVYLCASSPRTSATDTQYFGPGTRLTVL.

The rearrangement uses TRBV6-5 and TRBJ1-4, with D perhaps TRBD1 (5 bases). V dropped 6 bases and J dropped 7 bases, with 12 bases sitting between them. The CDR3 is 13 amino acids. The germline CDR1 and CDR2 sequences are MNHEY and SVGAGI. CDR3 sequence (DNA): TGTGCCAGCAGGGAGGGGCTGGTTGAAAAACTGTTTTTT. It is translated as CASREGLVEKLFF.